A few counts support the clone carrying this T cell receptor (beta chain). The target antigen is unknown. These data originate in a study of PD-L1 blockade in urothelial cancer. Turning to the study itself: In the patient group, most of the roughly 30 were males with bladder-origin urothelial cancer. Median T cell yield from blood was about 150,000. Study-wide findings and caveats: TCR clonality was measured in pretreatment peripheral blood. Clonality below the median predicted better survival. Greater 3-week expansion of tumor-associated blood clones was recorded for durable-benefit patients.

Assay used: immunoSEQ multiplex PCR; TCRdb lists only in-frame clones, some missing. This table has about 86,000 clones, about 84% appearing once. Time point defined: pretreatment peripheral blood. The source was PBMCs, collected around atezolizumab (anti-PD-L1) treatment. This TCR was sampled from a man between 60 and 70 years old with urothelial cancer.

CDR3 in amino acids: CSGTGALRDTQYF. Here the CDR3 DNA reads TGCAGCGGGACAGGGGCCCTCCGGGATACGCAGTATTTT. The chain carries TRBV29-1 and TRBJ2-3, with 9 bases lining up with TRBD1. The ends lost 7 bases at V and 6 bases at J; junction bases unmatched: 8. This CDR3 contains 13 residues. The V gene's germline CDR1 is SQVTM and CDR2 ANQGSEA.